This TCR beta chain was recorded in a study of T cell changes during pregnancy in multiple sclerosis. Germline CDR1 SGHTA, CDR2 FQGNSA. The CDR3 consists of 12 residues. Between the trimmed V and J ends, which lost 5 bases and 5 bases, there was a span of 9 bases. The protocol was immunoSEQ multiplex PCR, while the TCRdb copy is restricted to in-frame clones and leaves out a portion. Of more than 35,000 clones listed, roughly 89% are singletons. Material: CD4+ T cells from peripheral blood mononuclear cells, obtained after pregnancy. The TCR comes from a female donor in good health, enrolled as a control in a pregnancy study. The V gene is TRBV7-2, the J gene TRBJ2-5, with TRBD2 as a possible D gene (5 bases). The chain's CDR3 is CASSGSRETQYF. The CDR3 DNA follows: TGTGCCAGCAGCGGGAGCCGGGAGACCCAGTACTTC.